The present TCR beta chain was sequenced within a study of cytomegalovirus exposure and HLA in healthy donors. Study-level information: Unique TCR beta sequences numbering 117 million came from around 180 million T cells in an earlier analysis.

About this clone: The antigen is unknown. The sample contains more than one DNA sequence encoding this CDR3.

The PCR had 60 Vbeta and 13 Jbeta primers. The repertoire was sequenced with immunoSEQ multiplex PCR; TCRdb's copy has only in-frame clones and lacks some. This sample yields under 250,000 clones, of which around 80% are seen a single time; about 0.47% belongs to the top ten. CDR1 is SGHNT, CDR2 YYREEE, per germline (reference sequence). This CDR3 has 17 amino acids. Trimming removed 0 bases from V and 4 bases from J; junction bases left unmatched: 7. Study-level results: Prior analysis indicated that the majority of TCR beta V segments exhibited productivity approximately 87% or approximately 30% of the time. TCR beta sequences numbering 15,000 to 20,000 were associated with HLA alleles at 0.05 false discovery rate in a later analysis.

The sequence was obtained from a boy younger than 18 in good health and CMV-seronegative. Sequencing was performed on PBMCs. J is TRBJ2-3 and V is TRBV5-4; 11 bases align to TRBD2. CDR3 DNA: TGTGCCAGCAGCTTGGGACTAGCGGGACCCCGGGCAGATACGCAGTATTTT. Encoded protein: CASSLGLAGPRADTQYF. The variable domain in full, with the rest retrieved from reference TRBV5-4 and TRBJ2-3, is ETGVTQSPTHLIKTRGQQVTLRCSSQSGHNTVSWYQQALGQGPQFIFQYYREEENGRGNFPPRFSGLQFPNYSSELNVNALELDDSALYLCASSLGLAGPRADTQYFGPGTRLTVL.